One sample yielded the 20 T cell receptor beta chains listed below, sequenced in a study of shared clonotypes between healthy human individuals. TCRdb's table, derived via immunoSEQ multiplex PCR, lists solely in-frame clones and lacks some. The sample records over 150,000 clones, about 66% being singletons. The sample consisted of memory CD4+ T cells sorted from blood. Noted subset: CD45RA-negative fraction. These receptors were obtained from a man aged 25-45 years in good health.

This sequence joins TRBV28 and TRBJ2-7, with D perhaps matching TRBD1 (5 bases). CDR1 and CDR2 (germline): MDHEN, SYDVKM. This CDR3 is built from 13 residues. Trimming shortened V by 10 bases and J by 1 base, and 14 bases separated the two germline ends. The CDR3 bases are TGTGCCACCTTACCGGACACTTCCTACGAGCAGTACTTC. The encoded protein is CATLPDTSYEQYF.

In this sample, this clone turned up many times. The CDR3 loop is CASSLVAGGHYEQYF. The DNA for the CDR3 is TGTGCCAGCAGCTTAGTCGCGGGAGGGCACTACGAGCAGTACTTC. This sequence joins TRBV11-2 and TRBJ2-7, with 9 positions matching TRBD2. After removal of 1 base from V and 3 bases from J, the junction contained 4 bases not matched to a gene. The CDR3 extends over 15 amino acids. Germline V gene sequence: CDR1 SGHAT, CDR2 FQNNGV.

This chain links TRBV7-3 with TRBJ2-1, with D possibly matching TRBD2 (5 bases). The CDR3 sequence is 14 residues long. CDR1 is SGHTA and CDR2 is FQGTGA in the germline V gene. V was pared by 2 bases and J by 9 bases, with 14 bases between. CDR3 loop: CASSLVAGTGEQFF. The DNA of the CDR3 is TGTGCCAGCAGCTTAGTTGCGGGTACGGGTGAGCAGTTCTTC.

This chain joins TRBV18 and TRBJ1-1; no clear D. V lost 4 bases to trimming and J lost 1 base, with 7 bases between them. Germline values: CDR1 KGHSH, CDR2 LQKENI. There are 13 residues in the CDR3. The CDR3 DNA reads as TGTGCCAGCTCACTGGAAGAGAACACTGAAGCTTTCTTT. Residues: CASSLEENTEAFF.

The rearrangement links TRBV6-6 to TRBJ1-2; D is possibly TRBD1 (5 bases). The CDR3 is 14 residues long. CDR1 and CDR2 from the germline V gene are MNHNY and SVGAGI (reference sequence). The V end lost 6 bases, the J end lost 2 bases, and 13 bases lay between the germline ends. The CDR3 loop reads CASRKQEYNYGYTF. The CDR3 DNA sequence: TGTGCCAGCAGGAAACAGGAGTACAACTATGGCTACACCTTC.

Here the CDR3 DNA reads TGTGCCAGCAGACGAGACAGGGACCGGACCCAGTACTTC. Its protein product is CASRRDRDRTQYF. V gene TRBV6-5 combines with J gene TRBJ2-5; the match to TRBD1 covers 7 bases. V lost 6 bases, J lost 7 bases, and 8 bases stayed unmatched. The CDR3 contains 13 residues. The germline CDR1 and CDR2 sequences are MNHEY and SVGAGI.

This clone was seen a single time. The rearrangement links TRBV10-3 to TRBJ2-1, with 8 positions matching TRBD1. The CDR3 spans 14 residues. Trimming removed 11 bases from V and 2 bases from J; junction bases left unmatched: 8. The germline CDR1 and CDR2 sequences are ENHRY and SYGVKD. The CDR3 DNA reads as TGTGCCGTCGCCGGGACAGGAACCTACAATGAGCAGTTCTTC. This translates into CAVAGTGTYNEQFF.

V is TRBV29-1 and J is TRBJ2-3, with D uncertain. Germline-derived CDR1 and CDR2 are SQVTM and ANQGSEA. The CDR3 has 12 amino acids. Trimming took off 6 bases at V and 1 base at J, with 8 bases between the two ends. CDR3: CSVARGTDTQYF. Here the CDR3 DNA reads TGCAGCGTCGCACGCGGCACAGATACGCAGTATTTT.

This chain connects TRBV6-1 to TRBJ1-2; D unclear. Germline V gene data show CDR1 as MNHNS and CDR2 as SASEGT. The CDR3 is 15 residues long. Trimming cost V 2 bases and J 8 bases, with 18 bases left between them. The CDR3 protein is CASSESQSNSRGYTF. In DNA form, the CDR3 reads TGTGCCAGCAGTGAATCCCAGTCAAACAGTCGGGGCTACACCTTC.

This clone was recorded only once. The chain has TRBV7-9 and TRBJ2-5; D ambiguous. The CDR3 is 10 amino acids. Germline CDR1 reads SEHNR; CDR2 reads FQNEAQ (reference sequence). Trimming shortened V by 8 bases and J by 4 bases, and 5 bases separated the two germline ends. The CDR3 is CASGGETQYF. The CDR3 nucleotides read TGTGCCAGCGGCGGAGAGACCCAGTACTTC.

CDR3 bases: TGTGCCAGCTCACCGATTAGGACAGGGCCCGGGGGCAATCAGCCCCAGCATTTT. Its protein product is CASSPIRTGPGGNQPQHF. The V gene is TRBV18, the J gene TRBJ1-5; the match to TRBD1 covers 8 bases. The germline V gene encodes CDR1 KGHSH and CDR2 LQKENI. The V gene end was trimmed by 3 bases and the J gene end by 2 bases; junction bases not matched to a gene: 12. The CDR3 is 18 residues long.

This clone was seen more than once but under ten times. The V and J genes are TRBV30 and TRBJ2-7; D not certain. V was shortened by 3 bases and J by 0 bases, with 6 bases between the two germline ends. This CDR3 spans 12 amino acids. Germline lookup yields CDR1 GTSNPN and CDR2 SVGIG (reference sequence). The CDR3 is CAWSESSYEQYF. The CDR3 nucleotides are TGTGCCTGGAGCGAGAGCTCCTACGAGCAGTACTTC.

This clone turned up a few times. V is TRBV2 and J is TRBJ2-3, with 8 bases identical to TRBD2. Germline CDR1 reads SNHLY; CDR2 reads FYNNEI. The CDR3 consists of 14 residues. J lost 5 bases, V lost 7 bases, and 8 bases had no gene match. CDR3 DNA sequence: TGTGCCAGCAATCAACTAGCGGAGGGAGATACGCAGTATTTT. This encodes CASNQLAEGDTQYF.

CDR3 DNA sequence: TGTGCCAGCAGTGAGGTAGCCAGCCGGACTGAAGCTTTCTTT. The encoded protein is CASSEVASRTEAFF. V gene TRBV2 combines with J gene TRBJ1-1; D is undetermined. Germline V gives CDR1 SNHLY, CDR2 FYNNEI. The CDR3 has 14 amino acids. V lost 3 bases to trimming and J lost 5 bases, with 13 bases between them.

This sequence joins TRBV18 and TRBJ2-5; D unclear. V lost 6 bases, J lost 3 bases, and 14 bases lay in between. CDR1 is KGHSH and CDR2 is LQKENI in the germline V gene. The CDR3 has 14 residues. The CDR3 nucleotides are TGTGCCAGCTCGGGTAAGGGCCAGAAAGAGACCCAGTACTTC. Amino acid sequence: CASSGKGQKETQYF. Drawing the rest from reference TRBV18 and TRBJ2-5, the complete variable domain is NAGVMQNPRHLVRRRGQEARLRCSPMKGHSHVYWYRQLPEEGLKFMVYLQKENIIDESGMPKERFSAEFPKEGPSILRIQQVVRGDSAAYFCASSGKGQKETQYFGPGTRLLVL.

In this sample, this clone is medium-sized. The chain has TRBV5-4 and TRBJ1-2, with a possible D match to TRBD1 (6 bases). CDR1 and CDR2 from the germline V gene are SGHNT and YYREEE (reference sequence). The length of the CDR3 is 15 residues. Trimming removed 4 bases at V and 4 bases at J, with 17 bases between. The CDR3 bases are TGTGCCAGCAGCATGGACAGCGTCACTACCTATGGCTACACCTTC. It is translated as CASSMDSVTTYGYTF.

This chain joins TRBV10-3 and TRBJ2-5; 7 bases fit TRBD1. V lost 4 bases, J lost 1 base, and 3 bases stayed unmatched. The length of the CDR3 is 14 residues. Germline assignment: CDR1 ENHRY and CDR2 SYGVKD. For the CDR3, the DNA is TGTGCCATCAGTGGACGGGACAGCCAAGAGACCCAGTACTTC. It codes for CAISGRDSQETQYF.

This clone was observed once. The DNA of the CDR3 is TGTGCCAGCAGTGAGTGGGACCGGGGGTACTTC. This translates into CASSEWDRGYF. The chain recombines TRBV2 with TRBJ2-7; D could derive from TRBD1 or TRBD2 (5 bases each). Trimming stripped 3 bases from V and 12 bases from J, with 12 bases between. The germline V gene has CDR1 SNHLY and CDR2 FYNNEI. The CDR3 runs 11 residues.

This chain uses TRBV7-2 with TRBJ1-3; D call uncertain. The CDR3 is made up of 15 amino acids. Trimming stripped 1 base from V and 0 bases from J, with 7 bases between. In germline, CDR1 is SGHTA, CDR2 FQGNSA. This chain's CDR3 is CASSLVSSSGNTIYF. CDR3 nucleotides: TGTGCCAGCAGCTTAGTCTCCAGCTCTGGAAACACCATATATTTT. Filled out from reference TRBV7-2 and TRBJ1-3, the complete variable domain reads GAGVSQSPSNKVTEKGKDVELRCDPISGHTALYWYRQSLGQGLEFLIYFQGNSAPDKSGLPSDRFSAERTGGSVSTLTIQRTQQEDSAVYLCASSLVSSSGNTIYFGEGSWLTVV.

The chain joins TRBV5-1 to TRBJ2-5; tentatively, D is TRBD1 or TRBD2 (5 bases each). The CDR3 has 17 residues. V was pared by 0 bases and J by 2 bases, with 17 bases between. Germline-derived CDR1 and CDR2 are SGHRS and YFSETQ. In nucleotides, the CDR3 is TGCGCCAGCAGCTTGGAAGGAGGTCGGGCAGGGCAAGAGACCCAGTACTTC. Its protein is CASSLEGGRAGQETQYF.